The 14 T cell receptor beta chains in this list originate from one sample, sequenced in a study of T cells after somatic rescue of genetic block. The repertoire was sequenced with immunoSEQ multiplex PCR; TCRdb's copy has only in-frame clones and lacks some. In the table there are 9,500 to 15,000 clones, around 70% of which are singletons. The sample comprised peripheral blood mononuclear cells (PBMCs). Every receptor here comes from a boy under 18.

The chain links TRBV28 to TRBJ2-5; 12 bases agree with TRBD2. This CDR3 region has 16 residues. The germline gives CDR1 MDHEN, CDR2 SYDVKM. J was trimmed by 7 bases and V by 3 bases; bases with no gene match: 9. Written as DNA, the CDR3 is TGTGCCAGCAGTTTTCCTAGCGGGGGGGCCTTCGGGACCCAGTACTTC. This codes for CASSFPSGGAFGTQYF.

The rearrangement uses TRBV5-6 and TRBJ1-4; 8 bases align to TRBD1. This CDR3 is built from 16 residues. J was trimmed by 8 bases and V by 0 bases; bases with no gene match: 9. Germline-derived CDR1 and CDR2 are SGHDT and YYEEEE. CDR3 sequence: CASSLGLGQGREKLFF. In nucleotides, the CDR3 is TGTGCCAGCAGCTTGGGACTTGGACAGGGTAGAGAAAAACTGTTTTTT.

The V call is TRBV18, the J call TRBJ2-7; D remains unclear. CDR3 length equals 16 residues. Germline assignment: CDR1 KGHSH and CDR2 LQKENI. V lost 3 bases, J lost 2 bases, and 17 bases lay in between. The DNA for the CDR3 is TGTGCCAGCTCACCTGGTAGGTCCAGGTCGGCCTACGAGCAGTACTTC. Amino acid sequence: CASSPGRSRSAYEQYF.

The V call is TRBV4-1, the J call TRBJ1-1, with TRBD1 as a possible D gene (6 bases). This CDR3 has 17 amino acids. V lost 0 bases to trimming and J lost 0 bases, with 14 bases between them. Germline CDR1 reads MGHRA; CDR2 reads YSYEKL. DNA of the CDR3: TGCGCCAGCAGCCAAGAAGGGGGACTGCGCTTGAACACTGAAGCTTTCTTT. This sequence encodes CASSQEGGLRLNTEAFF.

The CDR3 bases are TGTGCCAGCAGCTCAACGGGGGTATCCCACGAGCAGTACTTC. Its protein is CASSSTGVSHEQYF. The chain couples TRBV5-5 to TRBJ2-7; TRBD2 is a possible D gene (6 bases). Looked up from germline, CDR1 is SGHKS and CDR2 is YYEKEE (reference sequence). Trimming stripped 3 bases from V and 5 bases from J, with 15 bases between. This CDR3 is 14 amino acids long.

This clone was observed once. The rearrangement joins TRBV5-1 to TRBJ2-4; 10 nucleotides match TRBD2. Germline V gene lookup returns CDR1 SGHRS and CDR2 YFSETQ. There are 16 residues in the CDR3. V lost 3 bases, J lost 13 bases, and 16 bases stayed unmatched. The CDR3 here is CASSSSSGHLLAGQYF. In nucleotides, the CDR3 is TGCGCCAGCAGCTCCTCCTCGGGACATTTACTAGCGGGACAGTACTTC.

The chain combines TRBV5-1 with TRBJ2-3; D is perhaps TRBD2 (6 bases). Germline V gene lookup returns CDR1 SGHRS and CDR2 YFSETQ. The V end lost 0 bases, the J end lost 1 base, and 9 bases lay between the germline ends. CDR3 size: 15 residues. CDR3 nucleotides: TGCGCCAGCAGCTTGGTTTCGGGGGGCACAGATACGCAGTATTTT. Amino acid sequence: CASSLVSGGTDTQYF. Based on the CDR3 plus reference TRBV5-1 and TRBJ2-3, the full variable domain is KAGVTQTPRYLIKTRGQQVTLSCSPISGHRSVSWYQQTPGQGLQFLFEYFSETQRNKGNFPGRFSGRQFSNSRSEMNVSTLELGDSALYLCASSLVSGGTDTQYFGPGTRLTVL.

Sample share makes this clone medium-sized (0.01 to 0.1%). The chain combines TRBV7-6 with TRBJ1-2; TRBD1 aligns across 9 bases. V shed 3 bases, J shed 8 bases, and the junction held 7 bases outside the gene matches. Germline CDR1 SGHVS, CDR2 FNYEAQ. The CDR3 loop spans 14 amino acids. CDR3 bases: TGTGCCAGCAGCTTTACGGGACAGGGTGCGGGCTACACCTTC. This translates into CASSFTGQGAGYTF.

The chain employs TRBV19 and TRBJ1-5, with TRBD1 as a possible D gene (6 bases). The CDR3 runs 16 residues. Trimming cost V 2 bases and J 2 bases, with 13 bases left between them. Germline assignment: CDR1 LNHDA and CDR2 SQIVND (reference sequence). The CDR3 DNA reads TGTGCCAGTAGTATAACAGGGACGTCGGGCAATCAGCCCCAGCATTTT. The encoded protein is CASSITGTSGNQPQHF.

This clone was detected a few times. The V gene is TRBV19, the J gene TRBJ2-1, with 12 bases aligning to TRBD2. With 5 bases clipped from V and 7 bases from J, the junction kept 12 bases outside the gene matches. Per the germline V gene, CDR1 is LNHDA and CDR2 is SQIVND (reference sequence). The CDR3 covers 17 residues. CDR3 region: CASSGRLAGAPGNEQFF. CDR3 coding DNA: TGTGCCAGTAGTGGGAGACTAGCGGGGGCGCCCGGGAATGAGCAGTTCTTC.

J is TRBJ1-1 and V is TRBV25-1, with D possibly matching TRBD1 (5 bases). CDR1 and CDR2 (germline): MGHDK, SYGVNS. The CDR3 has 17 amino acids. Trimming removed 3 bases from V and 0 bases from J, with 17 bases in between. The CDR3 protein is CASSDWGRDSLNTEAFF. DNA for the CDR3: TGTGCCAGCAGTGATTGGGGCCGGGACTCCTTGAACACTGAAGCTTTCTTT.

V is TRBV4-2 and J is TRBJ2-3; D is possibly TRBD1 or TRBD2 (5 bases each). The germline V and J ends were trimmed by 0 bases and 4 bases, with 17 bases remaining between them. The CDR3 is made up of 17 amino acids. Germline V lookup: CDR1 LGHNA, CDR2 YNFKEQ. CDR3 loop: CASSQDLPGSGADTQYF. CDR3 coding DNA: TGTGCCAGCAGCCAAGATCTACCAGGGAGTGGCGCAGATACGCAGTATTTT.

This chain uses TRBV2 with TRBJ2-3; TRBD2 matches 13 bases. The CDR3 has 16 residues. Germline CDR1 SNHLY, CDR2 FYNNEI. V lost 4 bases to trimming and J lost 2 bases; unmatched junction nucleotides: 3. The CDR3 here is CASSGGLAGVTDTQYF. CDR3 DNA sequence: TGTGCCAGCAGTGGCGGACTAGCGGGGGTCACAGATACGCAGTATTTT.

The rearrangement links TRBV5-6 to TRBJ2-3; D gene ambiguous. The V gene's germline CDR1 is SGHDT and CDR2 YYEEEE. CDR3 length equals 15 residues. V lost 4 bases and J 6 bases, leaving 18 bases between the germline ends. DNA for the CDR3: TGTGCCAGCAGCCTTGGATACCCGATTGGGGATACGCAGTATTTT. It specifies CASSLGYPIGDTQYF.